The rows below give T cell receptor beta chains drawn from one sample of a study of blood T cell repertoires in COVID-19. Sequenced by immunoSEQ multiplex PCR; TCRdb stores in-frame clones only, minus some. The sample comprises a few hundred thousand clones, 80% to 90% of which are singletons, and approximately 4.6% rests with the top ten. Source material: PBMCs or T cells enriched from blood (not recorded which). The receptors here all came from a woman aged 40-49 years with acute COVID-19. The CDR3 runs from the conserved cysteine through the conserved F or W. A D gene is named only where the DNA matches it firmly. Clone size is given for some rows only: seen once, a few or many times, or a class if the clone is expanded.

v_gene	abundance	j_gene	d_gene	CDR3nt	CDR3aa
TRBV19	.	TRBJ1-2	TRBD1	TGTGCCACCGGGACAGGGGGGTACTATGGCTACACCTTC	CATGTGGYYGYTF
TRBV5-1	.	TRBJ1-6	.	TGCGCCAGCAGCTTGGACGCGGGGGTGGATAATTCACCCCTCCACTTT	CASSLDAGVDNSPLHF
TRBV5-8	.	TRBJ1-5	TRBD1	TGTGCCAGCAGCTCGCCCATTACAGGGGCAAATCAGCCCCAGCATTTT	CASSSPITGANQPQHF
TRBV19	.	TRBJ2-7	.	TGTGCCAGTAGTATAGATCCAGGGCCCTACGAGCAGTACTTC	CASSIDPGPYEQYF
TRBV2	.	TRBJ2-7	TRBD2	TGTGCCAGTCTGGGGGGGTACGAGCAGTACTTC	CASLGGYEQYF
TRBV7-8	few	TRBJ2-7	TRBD1	TGTGCCAGCAGCCATTCCAAGGGGGCTAGAGTCTACGAGCAGTACTTC	CASSHSKGARVYEQYF
TRBV7-2	.	TRBJ2-2	.	TGTGCCAGCAGCTTAAGAGGGACCGGGGAGCTGTTTTTT	CASSLRGTGELFF
TRBV25-1	few	TRBJ2-2	.	TGTGCCAGCAGTGACAGGTCGAACACCGGGGAGCTGTTTTTT	CASSDRSNTGELFF
TRBV7-9	.	TRBJ2-2	TRBD1	TGTGCCAGCAGCTCCCCACGTGGATTGGACAGGGGTTACACCGGGGAGCTGTTTTTT	CASSSPRGLDRGYTGELFF
TRBV12-3/TRBV12-4	.	TRBJ2-2	.	TGTGCCAGCAGTTCAGGATACACCGGGGAGCTGTTTTTT	CASSSGYTGELFF
TRBV4-3	once	TRBJ2-7	TRBD2	TGCGCCAGCAGCCAAGTCTCCCGGGAGGAGGGCGAGCAGTACTTC	CASSQVSREEGEQYF
TRBV7-2	.	TRBJ2-7	TRBD1	TGTGCCAGCAGCTTAGCGGGACAGGGTGTGTACGAGCAGTACTTC	CASSLAGQGVYEQYF
TRBV14	.	TRBJ1-2	TRBD1	TGTGCCAGCCAAAGGGGGACAGGGGGTGGCTACACCTTC	CASQRGTGGGYTF
TRBV7-2	.	TRBJ1-1	.	TGTGCCAGCAGCCCCCAACAGGGAGGGAGCACTGAAGCTTTCTTT	CASSPQQGGSTEAFF
TRBV3-1/TRBV3-2	.	TRBJ2-6	.	TGTGCCAGCAGCCCAACCTACGGGGCCAACGTCCTGACTTTC	CASSPTYGANVLTF
TRBV21-1	.	TRBJ2-1	.	TGTGCCAGCAGCATCTTAGCGGAGCCCTTTAACAATGAGCAGTTCTTC	CASSILAEPFNNEQFF
TRBV3-1/TRBV3-2	.	TRBJ1-6	.	TGTGCCAGCAGCGCCTACGGAACAGGGTCCTCCTATAATTCACCCCTCCACTTT	CASSAYGTGSSYNSPLHF
TRBV21-1	.	TRBJ1-5	.	TGTGCCAGCAGCCCGAGGATACAAACCCGTCCTAATCAGCCCCAGCATTTT	CASSPRIQTRPNQPQHF
TRBV6-1	few	TRBJ2-3	.	TGTGCCAGCAGTGAAGCGCCCCTAGGAACGCAGTATTTT	CASSEAPLGTQYF
TRBV5-1	.	TRBJ2-3	TRBD2	TGCGCCAGCAGCTTGGGGCGAGCGGGAGGGCTCACAGATACGCAGTATTTT	CASSLGRAGGLTDTQYF
TRBV6-5	.	TRBJ1-2	.	TGTGCCAGCAGTTACTCCTTTCGTGGACAGTATGGCTACACCTTC	CASSYSFRGQYGYTF
TRBV5-1	.	TRBJ1-1	.	TGCGCCAGCAGCTTGGAGGAGGGAGTGAACACTGAAGCTTTCTTT	CASSLEEGVNTEAFF
TRBV28	.	TRBJ2-7	.	TGTGCCAGCAGTTTAAGGTTTGCAGGGAACTACGAGCAGTACTTC	CASSLRFAGNYEQYF
TRBV10-2	.	TRBJ2-1	TRBD1	TGCGCCAGCAGTGGACAGGGATCCTACAATGAGCAGTTCTTC	CASSGQGSYNEQFF
TRBV7-2	.	TRBJ1-6	.	TGTGCCAGCGTACAGGATGGGGCAGGCAATTCACCCCTCCACTTT	CASVQDGAGNSPLHF
TRBV5-1	.	TRBJ1-2	TRBD1	TGCGCCAGCAGCTTCGGACAGGACCCTTCCTATGGCTACACCTTC	CASSFGQDPSYGYTF
TRBV18	once	TRBJ1-3	.	TGTGCCAGCTCACCCTACTCTGGAAACACCATATATTTT	CASSPYSGNTIYF
TRBV7-2	once	TRBJ2-1	TRBD2	TGTGCCAGCAGCGAAAGCCTAGCGGGATCCTACAATGAGCAGTTCTTC	CASSESLAGSYNEQFF
TRBV21-1	.	TRBJ1-4	.	TGTGCCAGCAGCAAAGGGGGCTCTGGTAATGAAAAACTGTTTTTT	CASSKGGSGNEKLFF
TRBV11-2	.	TRBJ1-2	.	TGTGCCAGCAGCTTTTCAGGGTTAGATGGCTACACCTTC	CASSFSGLDGYTF
TRBV28	.	TRBJ2-7	TRBD1	TGTGCCAGCAGCCCAGGACAGGGGGCACCATACGAGCAGTACTTC	CASSPGQGAPYEQYF
TRBV4-3	once	TRBJ1-2	.	TGCGCCAGCAGCCAGGCCGTGGCGGACTATGGCTACACCTTC	CASSQAVADYGYTF
TRBV5-1	.	TRBJ1-3	.	TGCGCCAGCAGCTTGCTCGTGGAAGAGACTAAAGGGGGCATATATTTT	CASSLLVEETKGGIYF
TRBV5-5	.	TRBJ1-1	TRBD1	TGTGCCAGCAGCTGGGACAGGGACACTGAAGCTTTCTTT	CASSWDRDTEAFF
TRBV6-2/TRBV6-3	.	TRBJ1-1	TRBD1	TGTGCCAGCAGTTACCATCAGGGGGCGAGCACTGAAGCTTTCTTT	CASSYHQGASTEAFF
TRBV28	.	TRBJ2-3	TRBD2	TGTGCCAGCACCCCAAGCGGGAGGGGCGCAGATACGCAGTATTTT	CASTPSGRGADTQYF
TRBV3-1/TRBV3-2	.	TRBJ1-4	.	TGTGCCAGCAGCCGGTTAGATGAAAAACTGTTTTTT	CASSRLDEKLFF
TRBV9	once	TRBJ2-3	TRBD2	TGTGCCAGCAGCGTAGGACTAGCGGGACTAGTGGGCGGCACAGATACGCAGTATTTT	CASSVGLAGLVGGTDTQYF
TRBV7-9	.	TRBJ2-3	TRBD2	TGTGCCAGCAGCTCGACACTAGCGGGGCCACACACAGATACGCAGTATTTT	CASSSTLAGPHTDTQYF
TRBV5-1	.	TRBJ2-7	TRBD1	TGCGCCAGCAGCGGAAGAGGGACAGCCTCCTACGAGCAGTACTTC	CASSGRGTASYEQYF
TRBV6-2/TRBV6-3	.	TRBJ2-5	.	TGTGCCAGCAGCTCAGGATATGGGAGCGGGACCCAGTACTTC	CASSSGYGSGTQYF
TRBV29-1	.	TRBJ1-1	.	TGCAGCGTTGGCGGAGTCATGAACACTGAAGCTTTCTTT	CSVGGVMNTEAFF
TRBV7-3	.	TRBJ2-5	.	TGTGCCAGCAGCTTTGGCGGGGAAGAGACCCAGTACTTC	CASSFGGEETQYF
TRBV7-2	.	TRBJ1-1	.	TGTGCCTCTTCGGGGGGGGTCCCGAACACTGAAGCTTTCTTT	CASSGGVPNTEAFF
TRBV4-1	.	TRBJ2-7	TRBD2	TGCGCCAGCAGCCAAGTATCACTAGCGGGAGGACCCACCCCATACGAGCAGTACTTC	CASSQVSLAGGPTPYEQYF
TRBV10-3	.	TRBJ2-2	TRBD1	TGTGCCATCAGTTCCGGACAGGGCAAGACCGGGGAGCTGTTTTTT	CAISSGQGKTGELFF
TRBV10-3	.	TRBJ1-4	TRBD1	TGTGCCACCGCAATCCAGGGGGCCGCTAATGAAAAACTGTTTTTT	CATAIQGAANEKLFF
TRBV7-2	.	TRBJ2-1	TRBD2	TGTGCCAGCAGCTCCATAGCGGGAGTGGAAAATGAGCAGTTCTTC	CASSSIAGVENEQFF
TRBV2	few	TRBJ1-2	.	TGTGCCAGCAGTGATCAGGGGTTCCCCACCTTC	CASSDQGFPTF
TRBV7-2	.	TRBJ1-6	.	TGTGCCAGCAGTTCAGGTGGACACATAAATTCACCCCTCCACTTT	CASSSGGHINSPLHF
TRBV18	.	TRBJ2-5	.	TGTGCCAGCTCACCTCTTACGCCCGGGGTAGGAGAGACCCAGTACTTC	CASSPLTPGVGETQYF